The following is a TCR beta chain sequence with its context. In its sample, this clonotype was seen many times. Its binding antigen is unknown. No much larger clone exists at a distance of one base, and base qualities are not known. The treatment or condition label, as the study defines it: live attenuated yellow fever vaccine strain. Two biological replicates of bulk PBMCs were collected at each blood-draw timepoint. PBMCs were isolated from peripheral blood using a standard Ficoll-Paque protocol. TriZol was used to extract RNA from bulk PBMCs, CD4 and CD8 fractions, and dextramer-positive and dextramer-negative fractions. The data originate from a study of T cells after yellow fever vaccination (dated by TCRdb to between 2019 and 2020). Broadly, across the study: The SMART-Seq v4 Ultra Low Input RNA kit was used to prepare libraries from fractions with low cell numbers. The cohort comprised two healthy male donors, one aged 18 to 29 and one aged 30 to 39 years. Bulk TCR alpha and beta repertoires were sequenced longitudinally to track T-cell clones before and after primary and booster YFV17D yellow fever vaccination. Blood samples were taken at several timepoints before and after primary and secondary immunization, and bulk PBMC replicates and cell subsets were isolated. Overall results and qualifications from the work: A small share of clonotypes was detected in both CD4 and CD8 compartments, with the overlap likely arising from convergent recombination. Because only a couple of donors were included in the study, the extent to which the findings can be generalized is limited. FACS-sorted repertoires could contain abundant contaminating clonotypes from the bulk population, so computational filtering was required. Most clones expanded after primary vaccination (around 96% of CD4 and 88% of CD8) were re-detected after the booster, suggesting that broad memory maintenance occurred. Compared with the primary T-cell response, the secondary T-cell response was faster but weaker, reaching its peak on day 5 rather than on day 15.

Sequencing used an Illumina NovaSeq 6000. Synthesis of TCR cDNA relied on 5'RACE template switching, a step that introduced a universal primer site along with unique molecular identifiers. Priming for cDNA synthesis came from both the TCR alpha and TCR beta constant segments. Two PCR steps were used to amplify libraries, with sample barcodes and sequencing adapters being added in the second step. Sequencing of libraries was done on Illumina HiSeq 2500 (2x100 bp) or NovaSeq (2x150 bp). The original pipeline was this. Reads were demultiplexed and collapsed into UMI consensus sequences with MIGEC, and V(D)J alignment was performed with MiXCR. Using edgeR on replicate PBMC samples, clonotypes were called vaccine-responding if FDR was below 0.01 and the log2 fold change was above 5 up to day 15. CD4 or CD8 identity was assigned to each bulk clonotype according to whether the clonotype was present at higher abundance in the sequenced CD4 repertoire or the sequenced CD8 repertoire. The public reads were quality trimmed at Q25 with fastp and then assembled into clones with MiXCR by TCRdb, keeping productive beta chains. Here each entry gathers all rows of one CDR3 protein and keeps the most common genes and DNA. What appears here as the V and J calls and clone size reflects TCRdb's work, not the paper's. For this sample the table gives some 250,000 distinct CDR3 sequences, of which approximately 3.8% were detected only once. The top ten clonotypes cover under 20% of the sample.

Sequenced here: PBMCs, sampled 15 days after the yellow fever booster vaccination. This TCR derives from a man in his late teens or twenties who received the YFV17D yellow fever vaccine.

The sequenced DNA: TGTGCCAGCAGCTTAGAGTACTTGGTACGGGGCACAGATACGCAGTATTTT. It specifies CASSLEYLVRGTDTQYF. The chain was built from TRBV7-2 and TRBJ2-3, with no reliable assignment of the D segment. The germline V gene gives CDR1 as SGHTA and CDR2 as FQGNSA. Cut back by 1 base and 1 base, the V and J ends lie 15 bases apart. The CDR3 has 17 amino acids, counting the end cysteine and phenylalanine. CDR3 DNA only is kept here, 51 bases in frame from base 1.